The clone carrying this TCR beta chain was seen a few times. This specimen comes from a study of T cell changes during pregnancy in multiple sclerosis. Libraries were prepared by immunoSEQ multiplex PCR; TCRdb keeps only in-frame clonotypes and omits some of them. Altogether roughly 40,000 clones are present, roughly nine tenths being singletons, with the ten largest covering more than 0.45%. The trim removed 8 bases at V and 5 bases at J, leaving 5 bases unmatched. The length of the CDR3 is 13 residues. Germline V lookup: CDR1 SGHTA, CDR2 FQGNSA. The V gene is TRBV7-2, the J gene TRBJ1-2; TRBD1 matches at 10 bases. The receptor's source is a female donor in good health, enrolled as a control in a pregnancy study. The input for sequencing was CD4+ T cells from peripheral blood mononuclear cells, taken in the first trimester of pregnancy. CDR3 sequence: CASGGQGRYGYTF. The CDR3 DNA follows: TGTGCCAGCGGGGGACAGGGGCGGTATGGCTACACCTTC.